This T cell receptor (beta chain) was sequenced during a study of blood T cell repertoires in COVID-19. This CDR3 contains 15 residues. The germline CDR1 and CDR2 sequences are SNHLY and FYNNEI. The junction had 8 bases not matched to a gene; V was cut back by 6 bases and J by 6 bases. TCRdb's table, derived via immunoSEQ multiplex PCR, lists solely in-frame clones and lacks some. The sample lists just over 250,000 clones; 88% were seen once. Sequencing was done on a sample of peripheral blood. This TCR was recovered from a woman in her 70s with COVID-19, enrolled during active disease. The V call is TRBV2, the J call TRBJ1-5, with TRBD1 identical over 10 bases. CDR3 in DNA: TGTGCCAGCAGCCCCGGGACAGGGGCCGGTCAGCCCCAGCATTTT. Translated: CASSPGTGAGQPQHF.